These 32 T cell receptor beta chains were all obtained from the same sample, sequenced in a study of blood T cells in healthy people across ages. Using a J-beta primer mix together with a sample-barcoded 5' primer, a second PCR was run for about 6 to 11 cycles. TCRdb passed the 5' RACE reads through MiXCR, listing each CDR3 protein once. The sample includes 890,000 or so distinct CDR3 sequences, approximately 59% seen only once; the top ten take 28%. Sequencing used blood. The receptors here all came from a man between 25 and 39 years old in good health.

This clonotype was seen more than once but under ten times. The chain is built from TRBV7-2 and TRBJ1-2; 7 nucleotides match TRBD1. The CDR3 loop spans 16 amino acids. V lost 2 bases and J lost 6; bases outside the gene matches: 12. Germline-derived CDR1 and CDR2 are SGHTA and FQGNSA. The CDR3 sequence: CASSLSAGDRGDGYTF. In DNA form, the CDR3 reads TGTGCCAGCAGCTTAAGTGCCGGGGACAGAGGGGATGGCTACACCTTC. The full variable domain, rest sourced from reference TRBV7-2 and TRBJ1-2, is GAGVSQSPSNKVTEKGKDVELRCDPISGHTALYWYRQSLGQGLEFLIYFQGNSAPDKSGLPSDRFSAERTGGSVSTLTIQRTQQEDSAVYLCASSLSAGDRGDGYTFGSGTRLTVV.

This clonotype was seen more than once but under ten times. This sequence joins TRBV30 and TRBJ1-6; tentative D call: TRBD1 (6 bases). CDR3 length: 14 residues. CDR1 is GTSNPN and CDR2 is SVGIG in the germline V gene (reference sequence). The V end was cut by 3 bases, the J end by 9 bases, with 15 bases between. The CDR3 DNA reads as TGTGCCTGGAGCCTATCCCTAGGGGGTTCACCCCTCCACTTT. This translates into CAWSLSLGGSPLHF.

The genes are TRBV4-3 and TRBJ1-2; 8 nucleotides agree with TRBD1. The CDR3 has 14 amino acids. Per germline, CDR1 LGHNA and CDR2 YSLEER. The V gene end was trimmed by 4 bases and the J gene end by 4 bases; junction bases not matched to a gene: 5. In nucleotides, the CDR3 is TGCGCCAGCAGCCCGGGACAGGTCGGCTATGGCTACACCTTC. Amino acids: CASSPGQVGYGYTF.

This clonotype is a singleton in its sample. The chain recombines TRBV4-2 with TRBJ2-5, with a possible D match to TRBD1 (6 bases). The ends were cut back, 5 bases at V and 11 bases at J, with 27 bases in the middle. Looked up from germline, CDR1 is LGHNA and CDR2 is YNFKEQ. The CDR3 is 16 amino acids. The CDR3 nucleotides are TGTGCCAGCAGCTTATCCGGGACACCAAAAGACAATGAGCAGTACTTC. Protein product: CASSLSGTPKDNEQYF.

The chain employs TRBV28 and TRBJ2-7, with TRBD2 as a possible D gene (5 bases). The V gene lost 5 bases and the J gene lost 3 bases, with 11 bases spanning the gap. The CDR3 has 13 amino acids. CDR1 and CDR2 from the germline V gene are MDHEN and SYDVKM. The CDR3 is CASSHPRDYEQYF. CDR3 nucleotides: TGTGCCAGCAGTCACCCCCGGGACTACGAGCAGTACTTC.

The table lists this clonotype with a few counts. The rearrangement uses TRBV20-1 and TRBJ2-1, with 7 positions matching TRBD2. CDR1 is DFQATT and CDR2 is SNEGSKA in the germline V gene (reference sequence). The J segment lost 0 bases and the V segment lost 3 bases, leaving 8 bases of the junction unmatched. The length of the CDR3 is 16 residues. DNA for the CDR3: TGCAGTGCTAGTGGCGGGGGACCATACTCCTACAATGAGCAGTTCTTC. Translation gives CSASGGGPYSYNEQFF.

The chain employs TRBV10-3 and TRBJ2-7, with D possibly being TRBD1 (6 bases). The CDR3 has 14 residues. V shed 4 bases and J shed 5 bases, with 15 bases lying between them. Germline V gene lookup returns CDR1 ENHRY and CDR2 SYGVKD. DNA of the CDR3: TGTGCCATCAGTGTGGGGGCCGGGTCCGACGAGCAGTACTTC. It specifies CAISVGAGSDEQYF.

This chain uses TRBV5-1 with TRBJ2-3, with 7 bases fitting TRBD2. In germline, CDR1 is SGHRS, CDR2 YFSETQ. The V gene end was trimmed by 4 bases and the J gene end by 6 bases; junction bases not matched to a gene: 8. The CDR3 extends over 14 amino acids. Here the CDR3 reads CASSIGLDRDTQYF. The CDR3 nucleotides are TGCGCCAGCAGCATTGGACTAGATAGGGATACGCAGTATTTT.

The chain has TRBV6-5 and TRBJ1-2; TRBD1 is a possible D gene (5 bases). Germline CDR1 and CDR2: MNHEY and SVGAGI. The CDR3 consists of 13 residues. The germline V and J ends were trimmed by 2 bases and 4 bases, with 8 bases remaining between them. The CDR3 loop is CASSYGGSYGYTF. The CDR3 DNA reads as TGTGCCAGCAGTTACGGGGGTTCCTATGGCTACACCTTC.

This clonotype has only a few counts. This sequence joins TRBV7-2 and TRBJ2-5; D call uncertain. Looked up from germline, CDR1 is SGHTA and CDR2 is FQGNSA. V lost 0 bases to trimming and J lost 5 bases, with 10 bases between them. The CDR3 runs to 14 residues. The CDR3 sequence is CASSLAPPIETQYF. In nucleotides, the CDR3 is TGTGCCAGCAGCTTAGCCCCACCTATCGAGACCCAGTACTTC.

The rearrangement links TRBV5-5 to TRBJ2-5; 8 nucleotides line up with TRBD2. Unmatched junction bases numbered 4, after V lost 2 bases and J lost 1 base. The germline V gene has CDR1 SGHKS and CDR2 YYEKEE (reference sequence). CDR3 length: 15 amino acids. CDR3 protein: CASSLAGAVQETQYF. For the CDR3, the DNA is TGTGCCAGCAGCTTAGCGGGGGCCGTCCAAGAGACCCAGTACTTC. Together with reference TRBV5-5 and TRBJ2-5, the CDR3 gives the full variable domain: DAGVTQSPTHLIKTRGQQVTLRCSPISGHKSVSWYQQVLGQGPQFIFQYYEKEERGRGNFPDRFSARQFPNYSSELNVNALLLGDSALYLCASSLAGAVQETQYFGPGTRLLVL.

The chain has TRBV4-2 and TRBJ1-1; possibly TRBD1 for D (6 bases). The germline V and J ends were trimmed by 7 bases and 1 base, with 10 bases remaining between them. This CDR3 spans 13 amino acids. The V gene's germline CDR1 is LGHNA and CDR2 YNFKEQ. The CDR3: CASKSDRNTEAFF. DNA of the CDR3: TGTGCCAGCAAATCGGACAGGAACACTGAAGCTTTCTTT.

The chain recombines TRBV7-9 with TRBJ2-1; 7 nucleotides match TRBD2. The CDR3 is 15 residues long. Germline CDR1 and CDR2: SEHNR and FQNEAQ (reference sequence). Trimming removed 3 bases from V and 4 bases from J; junction bases left unmatched: 6. The CDR3 sequence is CASSFLLAEYNEQFF. The CDR3 DNA sequence: TGTGCCAGCAGCTTTCTGCTAGCGGAATACAATGAGCAGTTCTTC.

There are a few counts of this clonotype. V and J are TRBV9 and TRBJ2-1; 12 bases map to TRBD2. The germline gives CDR1 SGDLS, CDR2 YYNGEE. This CDR3 comprises 17 residues. The V and J ends lost 3 bases and 3 bases, in that order; junction bases with no gene match: 7. The CDR3, as DNA: TGTGCCAGCAGCGAAGCTAGCGGGGGGGCATTCTACAATGAGCAGTTCTTC. Its translation: CASSEASGGAFYNEQFF.

This chain's CDR3 is CSAREPPSTDTQYF. CDR3 in DNA: TGCAGTGCTAGAGAGCCCCCTAGCACAGATACGCAGTATTTT. This chain joins TRBV20-1 and TRBJ2-3; D is unresolved. The CDR3 has 14 amino acids. The germline V gene encodes CDR1 DFQATT and CDR2 SNEGSKA (reference sequence). Trimming stripped 0 bases from V and 0 bases from J, with 7 bases between.

The chain couples TRBV6-6 to TRBJ2-4; D perhaps matches TRBD1 (6 bases). The J call may be wrong; the DNA end is better matched by TRBJ2-7. Germline assignment: CDR1 MNHNY and CDR2 SVGAGI (reference sequence). This CDR3 comprises 14 residues. The CDR3 protein is CASSYSIQGYEQYF. Written as DNA, the CDR3 is TGTGCCAGCAGTTATTCCATACAGGGTTACGAGCAGTACTTC.

The rearrangement uses TRBV6-2 or TRBV6-3 and TRBJ2-5; D may match TRBD1 or TRBD2 (5 bases each). The J call may be incorrect, as the DNA end agrees better with TRBJ2-7. CDR3 length equals 17 residues. Germline V gene lookup returns CDR1 MNHEY and CDR2 SVGEGT. DNA for the CDR3: TGTGCCAGCAGTTACTCAGTCTTCCTGGGGACCTCCCTCGAGCAGTACTTC. It codes for CASSYSVFLGTSLEQYF.

This chain links TRBV6-5 with TRBJ2-6, with D unresolved. V lost 0 bases to trimming and J lost 2 bases, with 8 bases between them. This CDR3 has 16 amino acids. The germline V gene encodes CDR1 MNHEY and CDR2 SVGAGI. The CDR3 here is CASSYSNGPGANVLTF. The CDR3 DNA sequence: TGTGCCAGCAGTTACTCGAATGGCCCTGGGGCCAACGTCCTGACTTTC.

J is TRBJ2-3 and V is TRBV20-1; 7 nucleotides agree with TRBD1. There are 17 residues in the CDR3. V lost 0 bases and J lost 0; bases outside the gene matches: 9. Per the germline V gene, CDR1 is DFQATT and CDR2 is SNEGSKA (reference sequence). The DNA of the CDR3 is TGCAGTGCTAGAGATAATTTCGGGACAGACAGCACAGATACGCAGTATTTT. Amino acid sequence: CSARDNFGTDSTDTQYF.

This chain uses TRBV25-1 with TRBJ2-6; possible D gene TRBD2, 7 bases. This CDR3 is built from 15 residues. Trimming took off 7 bases at V and 2 bases at J, with 12 bases between the two ends. CDR1 MGHDK and CDR2 SYGVNS come from the germline V gene. This CDR3 reads CASTSGGAGANVLTF. CDR3 bases: TGTGCCAGCACATCGGGGGGCGCTGGGGCCAACGTCCTGACTTTC.

This clonotype has ten or more counts. The rearrangement joins TRBV12-3 or TRBV12-4 to TRBJ2-1; perhaps TRBD1 as D (6 bases). Trimming removed 4 bases at V and 4 bases at J, with 11 bases between. This CDR3 is built from 14 residues. CDR3 DNA sequence: TGTGCCAGCAGTTCGGACAGTCCATACAATGAGCAGTTCTTC. As protein: CASSSDSPYNEQFF.

J is TRBJ1-5 and V is TRBV29-1, with no clear D. The CDR3 extends over 13 amino acids. Trimming removed 6 bases from V and 6 bases from J, with 15 bases in between. Germline V gene sequence: CDR1 SQVTM, CDR2 ANQGSEA. CDR3 loop: CSVGGVVGQPQHF. CDR3 nucleotide sequence: TGCAGCGTGGGTGGGGTTGTCGGTCAGCCCCAGCATTTT.

The rearrangement uses TRBV12-1 and TRBJ2-7. TRBV12-1 is a pseudogene. CDR3 length: 17 amino acids. The CDR3 region is CASSFVSRDLFRDEQYF. DNA of the CDR3: TGTGCCAGCAGCTTTGTTTCTAGAGACCTTTTCCGAGACGAGCAGTACTTC.

This rearrangement joins TRBV7-2 to TRBJ2-3; 9 bases line up with TRBD2. Germline values: CDR1 SGHTA, CDR2 FQGNSA. The CDR3 loop spans 17 amino acids. V shed 5 bases and J 5 bases; nucleotides not matched to a gene: 14. The CDR3 DNA reads as TGTGCCAGCAGCCAGGCGGCGGGGGGGTACATTGGAGATACGCAGTATTTT. Its translation: CASSQAAGGYIGDTQYF.

The rearrangement links TRBV28 to TRBJ2-5, with D possibly matching TRBD1 (6 bases). Germline lookup yields CDR1 MDHEN and CDR2 SYDVKM. V was cut by 2 bases and J by 1 base, with 11 bases left in between. The CDR3 is made up of 15 amino acids. For the CDR3, the DNA is TGTGCCAGCAGTTTAGATCGGGACATCCAAGAGACCCAGTACTTC. It codes for CASSLDRDIQETQYF.

This chain links TRBV29-1 with TRBJ2-3; D gene ambiguous. The germline V and J ends were trimmed by 2 bases and 6 bases, with 12 bases remaining between them. The germline V gene encodes CDR1 SQVTM and CDR2 ANQGSEA. This CDR3 has 13 residues. CDR3 sequence: CSVEFLGGDTQYF. CDR3 DNA: TGCAGCGTTGAATTCCTCGGTGGGGATACGCAGTATTTT.

The J gene is TRBJ1-6, the V gene TRBV27; D call uncertain. The CDR3 consists of 15 residues. Germline V gene lookup returns CDR1 MNHEY and CDR2 SMNVEV (reference sequence). Trimming removed 3 bases from V and 3 bases from J, with 9 bases in between. This CDR3 is CASSLEGVYNSPLHF. DNA for the CDR3: TGTGCCAGCAGTTTGGAGGGAGTCTATAATTCACCCCTCCACTTT.

The chain couples TRBV29-1 to TRBJ2-5; D is unclear. The CDR3 is 14 residues long. V was cut by 4 bases and J by 1 base, with 13 bases left in between. Germline V lookup: CDR1 SQVTM, CDR2 ANQGSEA. CDR3 amino acids: CSVGGPAIQETQYF. As DNA, the CDR3 is TGCAGCGTTGGCGGACCCGCTATCCAAGAGACCCAGTACTTC.

This clonotype has more than one count but fewer than ten. The chain uses TRBV20-1 and TRBJ2-3, with 8 bases fitting TRBD2. The CDR3 is 12 amino acids. Germline V gene data show CDR1 as DFQATT and CDR2 as SNEGSKA (reference sequence). V lost 5 bases and J lost 6; bases outside the gene matches: 4. The chain's CDR3 is CSAGERGDTQYF. CDR3 sequence (DNA): TGCAGTGCTGGGGAGCGGGGGGATACGCAGTATTTT.

The rearrangement joins TRBV12-3 or TRBV12-4 to TRBJ1-2, with D perhaps TRBD1 (6 bases). This CDR3 region has 14 residues. With 6 bases removed from V and 0 bases from J, the gap between germline ends came to 11 bases. Here the CDR3 reads CASRRTVTNYGYTF. The CDR3, as DNA: TGTGCCAGCAGGCGGACAGTAACTAACTATGGCTACACCTTC.

The chain carries TRBV7-6 and TRBJ1-2; 7 bases line up with TRBD1. CDR1 is SGHVS, CDR2 FNYEAQ, per germline. J was trimmed by 7 bases and V by 5 bases; bases with no gene match: 7. CDR3 length: 13 residues. The CDR3 spells CASSPLAGGGYTF. The CDR3 bases are TGTGCCAGCAGCCCCCTGGCAGGGGGTGGCTACACCTTC.

The CDR3 nucleotides are TGCAGTGCTAGCGGGGGACGGTGGGAGACCCAGTACTTC. Its translation is CSASGGRWETQYF. The V call is TRBV20-1, the J call TRBJ2-4; weak D call: TRBD2 (6 bases). TRBJ2-5 matches the DNA end more closely, so the J call is doubtful. Germline V lookup: CDR1 DFQATT, CDR2 SNEGSKA (reference sequence). CDR3 length: 13 amino acids.